This T cell receptor beta chain was observed in a study of blood T cell repertoires in COVID-19. All enrollees were about 18 to 89 years old and from approximately 25 US areas. As originally analysed: Amplifying reference gene primers gave estimates of nucleated cell counts. The repertoire was sequenced with immunoSEQ multiplex PCR; TCRdb's copy has only in-frame clones and lacks some. Clonal size and the V and J genes are those of that table, whereas D and trimming came from the DNA. The table includes more than 300,000 clones, over 75% detected once. Germline loops: CDR1 MDHEN, CDR2 SYDVKM. V lost 1 base, J lost 3 bases, and 16 bases lay in between. The CDR3 is 17 amino acids.

Sequenced material: PBMCs or T cells enriched from blood (not recorded which). The gene calls are TRBV28 and TRBJ2-1; D possibly corresponds to TRBD1 (6 bases). The receptor's source is a woman between 18 and 30 years old who had recovered from COVID-19. The DNA of the CDR3 is TGTGCCAGCAGTTTATCAGGGGACCCAGGAAACTACAATGAGCAGTTCTTC. It translates to CASSLSGDPGNYNEQFF. Complete variable domain (other parts from reference TRBV28 and TRBJ2-1): DVKVTQSSRYLVKRTGEKVFLECVQDMDHENMFWYRQDPGLGLRLIYFSYDVKMKEKGDIPEGYSVSREKKERFSLILESASTNQTSMYLCASSLSGDPGNYNEQFFGPGTRLTVL.